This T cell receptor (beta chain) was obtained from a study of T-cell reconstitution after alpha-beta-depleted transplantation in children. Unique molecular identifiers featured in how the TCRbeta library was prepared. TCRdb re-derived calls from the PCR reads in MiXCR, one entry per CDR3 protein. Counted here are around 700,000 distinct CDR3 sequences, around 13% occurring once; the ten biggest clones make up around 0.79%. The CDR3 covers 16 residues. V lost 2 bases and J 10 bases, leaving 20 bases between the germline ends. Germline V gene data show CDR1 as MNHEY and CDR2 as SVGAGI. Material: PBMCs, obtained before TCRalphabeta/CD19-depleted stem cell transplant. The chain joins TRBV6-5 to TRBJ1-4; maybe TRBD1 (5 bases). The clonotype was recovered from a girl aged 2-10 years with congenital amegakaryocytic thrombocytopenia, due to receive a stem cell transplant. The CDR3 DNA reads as TGTGCCAGCAGTTACGGTACAGGTTCGCCGTCGGGAAAACTGTTTTTT. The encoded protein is CASSYGTGSPSGKLFF.